Included here is one T cell receptor (beta chain) sequence, with context. Antigen unknown. This specimen belongs to a study of cytomegalovirus exposure and HLA in healthy donors. At the level of the study: Of over 350 genotyped donors, more than 65% grouped in the Caucasian-associated ancestry cluster.

There are 15 residues in the CDR3. CDR1 MRHNA and CDR2 SNTAGT come from the germline V gene. The trim removed 6 bases at V and 6 bases at J, leaving 9 bases unmatched. Study-level points and caveats: For most TCR beta V segments, an earlier analysis put the productive rate at about 87% or about 30% of the time. Several top significant clusters appeared, in a later analysis, to be linked to common viral pathogens. The CMV antigen specificity of a few CMV-associated chains was confirmed through in vitro analysis.

The PCR used 60 Vbeta and 13 Jbeta primers. Method: immunoSEQ multiplex PCR; TCRdb's copy keeps in-frame clones and lacks some. The data show 150,000 to 250,000 clones, over 75% seen once. This rearrangement joins TRBV6-4 to TRBJ2-1; 9 bases map to TRBD2. Sequenced material: PBMCs. The clonotype comes from a woman between 50 and 59 years old in good health and CMV-seronegative. The DNA of the CDR3 is TGTGCCAGCAGCCATAGCGGGAGAAATCCCAATGAGCAGTTCTTC. Translation gives CASSHSGRNPNEQFF.